These 5 T cell receptor beta chains came from one sample sequenced in a study of beta chain features in type 1 diabetes. Investigators reverse transcribed all isolated RNA, so they sequenced expressed TCRB transcripts. The method was immunoSEQ multiplex PCR; TCRdb's version includes in-frame clones alone and lacks a portion of them. In the table there are 150,000 to 200,000 clones, about 13% of which are singletons. Sequences were obtained from central memory CD4+ T cells from blood. The receptors derive from a woman aged 18 to 35 in good health.

The chain joins TRBV7-2 to TRBJ1-4, with TRBD1 matching 7 bases. The trim removed 3 bases at V and 7 bases at J, leaving 5 bases unmatched. Germline V CDR1 and CDR2: SGHTA, FQGNSA. The length of the CDR3 is 14 residues. This chain's CDR3 is CASSLGQRGEKLFF. The CDR3 DNA sequence: TGTGCCAGCAGCTTGGGACAGAGAGGTGAAAAACTGTTTTTT. Combining the CDR3 with reference TRBV7-2 and TRBJ1-4 gives the whole variable domain GAGVSQSPSNKVTEKGKDVELRCDPISGHTALYWYRQSLGQGLEFLIYFQGNSAPDKSGLPSDRFSAERTGGSVSTLTIQRTQQEDSAVYLCASSLGQRGEKLFFGSGTQLSVL.

This clone was observed a few times. The V and J genes are TRBV5-4 and TRBJ2-7; the match to TRBD1 covers 7 bases. The ends lost 2 bases at V and 5 bases at J; junction bases unmatched: 7. Germline-derived CDR1 and CDR2 are SGHNT and YYREEE (reference sequence). There are 14 residues in the CDR3. The DNA for the CDR3 is TGTGCCAGCAGCTTATCGACAGGGATCCACGAGCAGTACTTC. Translated: CASSLSTGIHEQYF.

The chain carries TRBV25-1 and TRBJ2-5, with D possibly matching TRBD1 (5 bases). The germline V gene encodes CDR1 MGHDK and CDR2 SYGVNS. CDR3 length: 16 amino acids. Between the trimmed V and J ends, which lost 3 bases and 5 bases, there was a span of 19 bases. The CDR3 region is CASSDLGSRDDETQYF. In DNA, the CDR3 is TGTGCCAGCAGTGATCTCGGTAGCAGGGATGATGAGACCCAGTACTTC.

This clone was observed a few times. The CDR3 coding sequence is TGTGCCAGCAGCCAAGACCCGACTAGCGGGAGCAATGAGCAGTTCTTC. Its translation is CASSQDPTSGSNEQFF. The gene calls are TRBV4-2 and TRBJ2-1; TRBD2 matches 12 bases. In germline, CDR1 is LGHNA, CDR2 YNFKEQ. The CDR3 length is 16 residues. V lost 0 bases to trimming and J lost 6 bases; unmatched junction nucleotides: 3.

This clone was seen more than once but under ten times. The chain links TRBV7-8 to TRBJ2-5, with TRBD2 matching 11 bases. The CDR3 contains 14 residues. CDR1 and CDR2 from the germline V gene are SGHVS and FQNEAQ. The junction had 2 bases not matched to a gene; V was cut back by 5 bases and J by 3 bases. CDR3 sequence (DNA): TGTGCCAGCAGCCCGGGACTAGCGGAAGAGACCCAGTACTTC. Amino acids: CASSPGLAEETQYF.